Below, 27 T cell receptor beta chains from the same sample are listed, as sequenced in a study of metastatic and nonmetastatic thyroid tumors. TCRdb re-clonotyped the PCR reads via MiXCR. The sample lists under 55,000 clones, 17% occurring once. Patients were all untreated before their thyroid surgery. Sequenced input: blood. Receptor source: a female donor with papillary thyroid cancer or a benign thyroid nodule (not recorded which). Some clones in this sample may be carry-over from other donors' samples.

This clone was seen many times. This chain uses TRBV10-3 with TRBJ2-2; D unclear. Germline V gene sequence: CDR1 ENHRY, CDR2 SYGVKD. The V and J ends lost 4 bases and 1 base respectively, with 4 bases between them. The CDR3 has 13 amino acids. In DNA, the CDR3 is TGTGCCATCAGTGTGGGGAACACCGGGGAGCTGTTTTTT. Its translation: CAISVGNTGELFF.

The rearrangement links TRBV30 to TRBJ2-1; the match to TRBD2 covers 11 bases. The germline CDR1 and CDR2 sequences are GTSNPN and SVGIG (reference sequence). Trimming at V came to 1 base and at J to 0 bases, leaving 8 bases not matched to a gene. The length of the CDR3 is 18 residues. The CDR3: CAWSGSGTSGTSYNEQFF. The CDR3 DNA reads as TGTGCCTGGAGTGGATCCGGGACTAGCGGAACCTCCTACAATGAGCAGTTCTTC.

This clone was counted ten times or more. This CDR3 reads CASSRDRNTEAFF. The CDR3 nucleotides are TGTGCCAGCAGCAGGGACAGGAACACTGAAGCTTTCTTT. This sequence joins TRBV11-2 and TRBJ1-1; 7 nucleotides align to TRBD1. CDR3 length: 13 residues. Germline V gene lookup returns CDR1 SGHAT and CDR2 FQNNGV. V lost 5 bases and J lost 1; bases outside the gene matches: 1. Together with reference TRBV11-2 and TRBJ1-1, the CDR3 gives the full variable domain: EAGVAQSPRYKIIEKRQSVAFWCNPISGHATLYWYQQILGQGPKLLIQFQNNGVVDDSQLPKDRFSAERLKGVDSTLKIQPAKLEDSAVYLCASSRDRNTEAFFGQGTRLTVV.

The V call is TRBV30, the J call TRBJ1-5; TRBD1 agrees at 7 bases. Losses at the gene ends were 3 bases for V and 4 bases for J; bases not matched to a gene: 0. The CDR3 is made up of 12 amino acids. The germline V gene encodes CDR1 GTSNPN and CDR2 SVGIG (reference sequence). CDR3 region: CAWSRGNQPQHF. For the CDR3, the DNA is TGTGCCTGGAGCAGGGGGAATCAGCCCCAGCATTTT. The full variable domain, its missing parts supplied by reference TRBV30 and TRBJ1-5, is SQTIHQWPATLVQPVGSPLSLECTVEGTSNPNLYWYRQAAGRGLQLLFYSVGIGQISSEVPQNLSASRPQDRQFILSSKKLLLSDSGFYLCAWSRGNQPQHFGDGTRLSIL.

This clone was picked up many times. The genes are TRBV5-6 and TRBJ2-1; D unresolved. The CDR3 is 13 residues long. Germline V gives CDR1 SGHDT, CDR2 YYEEEE. V lost 5 bases and J 3 bases, leaving 9 bases between the germline ends. The CDR3 DNA follows: TGTGCCAGCAGGCCCCGCTACTACAATGAGCAGTTCTTC. Translation: CASRPRYYNEQFF.

This clone came up many times. The chain uses TRBV30 and TRBJ2-2; D tentatively fits TRBD1 or TRBD2 (5 bases each). Germline V gene sequence: CDR1 GTSNPN, CDR2 SVGIG (reference sequence). V was trimmed by 3 bases and J by 4 bases, leaving 9 bases between them. The CDR3 runs 13 residues. In DNA, the CDR3 is TGTGCCTGGAGCCCGGGACCCACCGGGGAGCTGTTTTTT. Its protein is CAWSPGPTGELFF.

This clone was detected ten times or more. Since no conserved phenylalanine or tryptophan closes the CDR3, a read error is the likely cause. The gene calls are TRBV7-8 and TRBJ1-2; D is undetermined. Per the germline V gene, CDR1 is SGHVS and CDR2 is FQNEAQ. CDR3 length: 14 residues. The ends were cut back, 1 base at V and 2 bases at J, with 8 bases in the middle. CDR3: CASSLEPENYGYTL. The CDR3 DNA reads TGTGCCAGCAGCTTAGAGCCTGAGAACTATGGCTACACCCTC.

The table lists this clone with many counts. The CDR3 DNA reads as TGTGCCAGCATAGGAGCCCGAGGCACTGAAGCTTTCTTT. Translated: CASIGARGTEAFF. This chain joins TRBV28 and TRBJ1-1; D unresolved. V was shortened by 7 bases and J by 4 bases, with 13 bases between the two germline ends. The CDR3 is 13 amino acids. From germline, CDR1 is MDHEN and CDR2 SYDVKM.

This clone was seen at least ten times. The chain has TRBV7-2 and TRBJ2-2, with a weak D call TRBD2 (6 bases). The germline CDR1 and CDR2 sequences are SGHTA and FQGNSA. Trimming left V 6 bases short and J 8 bases short, with 19 bases between. CDR3 length: 15 residues. The CDR3 DNA reads as TGTGCCAGCAGTCCCTATTACGGGGGAGCGGGGGAGCTGTTTTTT. This translates into CASSPYYGGAGELFF.

This clone has only a few counts. The chain uses TRBV6-1 and TRBJ1-5; D gene uncertain. CDR3 length: 17 residues. CDR1 is MNHNS, CDR2 SASEGT, per germline. Trimming removed 6 bases from V and 2 bases from J, with 20 bases in between. Written as DNA, the CDR3 is TGTGCCAGCAGGCTCCCCCCCGACGGGTACGGCAATCAGCCCCAGCATTTT. This encodes CASRLPPDGYGNQPQHF.

In its sample, this clone was seen many times. The J gene is TRBJ2-1, the V gene TRBV12-3 or TRBV12-4; D uncertain. Trimming took 2 bases from V and 4 from J, leaving 9 bases between them. The CDR3 runs 14 residues. In DNA, the CDR3 is TGTGCCAGCAGTTTAATGGACCTATACAATGAGCAGTTCTTC. Protein: CASSLMDLYNEQFF.

A few counts support this clone. This sequence joins TRBV12-3 or TRBV12-4 and TRBJ2-1; TRBD2 matches at 9 bases. Germline trimming cut 3 bases from V and 7 bases from J; bases unmatched to any gene: 10. The CDR3 has 16 residues. The CDR3 DNA is TGTGCCAGCAGTTTTTTCAGCGGGGGGTTCTGGAATGAGCAGTTCTTC. The encoded protein is CASSFFSGGFWNEQFF.

This clone was observed many times. This chain uses TRBV20-1 with TRBJ2-7; D not certain. Trimming pared 0 bases from V and 2 bases from J, leaving 14 bases between. Germline CDR1 is DFQATT and CDR2 is SNEGSKA (reference sequence). The CDR3 runs 15 residues. The CDR3 bases are TGCAGTGCTAGAGATCTCCGTAGAGGAACCTACGAGCAGTACTTC. This translates into CSARDLRRGTYEQYF.

Note on this clone: A much bigger clone sits one base away, suggesting this may be a read error. Other nucleotide sequences from this sample produce the same CDR3. The chain carries TRBV19 and TRBJ2-3, with 9 positions matching TRBD2. The CDR3 is made up of 16 amino acids. Germline assignment: CDR1 LNHDA and CDR2 SQIVND (reference sequence). The CDR3: CASSISGAGGTDTQYF. Here the CDR3 DNA reads TGTGCCAGTAGTATAAGCGGAGCGGGGGGCACGGATACGCAGTATTTT.

The chain uses TRBV7-8 and TRBJ2-6; D is ambiguous. The CDR3 runs to 14 residues. Germline V gene sequence: CDR1 SGHVS, CDR2 FQNEAQ. V was trimmed by 3 bases and J by 13 bases, leaving 16 bases between them. The CDR3 nucleotides are TGTGCCAGCAGCTTTGCGACCTCTCCGCGAGTCCTGACTTTC. Translating it yields CASSFATSPRVLTF. The full variable domain, completed using reference TRBV7-8 and TRBJ2-6, is GAGVSQSPRYKVAKRGQDVALRCDPISGHVSLFWYQQALGQGPEFLTYFQNEAQLDKSGLPSDRFFAERPEGSVSTLKIQRTQQEDSAVYLCASSFATSPRVLTFGAGSRLTVL.

Many counts were recorded for this clone. CDR3 bases: TGTGCCAGCTCACCGGGACTAGCGGGAGGGCAAGATACGCAGTATTTT. Translated: CASSPGLAGGQDTQYF. J is TRBJ2-3 and V is TRBV18, with TRBD2 matching 16 bases. CDR3 length: 16 amino acids. In germline, CDR1 is KGHSH, CDR2 LQKENI. V trimming: 3 bases; J trimming: 5 bases; junction bases outside the gene matches: 2.

Sample share makes this clone medium-sized. This CDR3 is CASSFTGGTEAFF. The DNA of the CDR3 is TGTGCCAGCAGTTTCACAGGGGGCACTGAAGCTTTCTTT. This chain connects TRBV6-1 to TRBJ1-1; 8 bases agree with TRBD1. This CDR3 spans 13 amino acids. Trimming removed 5 bases from V and 4 bases from J; junction bases left unmatched: 3. Germline CDR1 and CDR2: MNHNS and SASEGT.

This clone was recorded at least ten times. The chain couples TRBV6-2 or TRBV6-3 to TRBJ2-2; D not certain. Trimming shortened V by 2 bases and J by 9 bases, and 7 bases separated the two germline ends. CDR3 size: 12 residues. CDR1 and CDR2 (germline): MNHEY, SVGEGT. As DNA, the CDR3 is TGTGCCAGCAGTTACCCCGTCCGGGAGCTGTTTTTT. It codes for CASSYPVRELFF.

This clone was recorded many times. The gene calls are TRBV5-1 and TRBJ2-1; 8 bases align to TRBD2. There are 16 residues in the CDR3. V was pared by 4 bases and J by 5 bases, with 11 bases of the junction left unmatched. Germline V gene lookup returns CDR1 SGHRS and CDR2 YFSETQ. Here the CDR3 DNA reads TGCGCCAGCAGCCCCCTATCAGCGGGAGTTGACAATGAGCAGTTCTTC. Protein product: CASSPLSAGVDNEQFF.

This clone has at least ten counts. The V gene is TRBV19, the J gene TRBJ1-1; D perhaps matches TRBD1 (6 bases). V was cut by 6 bases and J by 0 bases, with 23 bases left in between. CDR3 length: 18 residues. Looked up from germline, CDR1 is LNHDA and CDR2 is SQIVND (reference sequence). CDR3 sequence (DNA): TGTGCCAGTAGCAACCGGGGGGCTTCGGGACGGATGAACACTGAAGCTTTCTTT. It is translated as CASSNRGASGRMNTEAFF.

This clone has more than one count but fewer than ten. At one end, the junction sequence differs from germline, possibly due to a read error. The V call is TRBV27, the J call TRBJ2-5, with no clear D. This CDR3 comprises 14 residues. Germline values: CDR1 MNHEY, CDR2 SMNVEV (reference sequence). In DNA form, the CDR3 reads TGTGCCAGCAGACTAAACGGAGTTAAAGAGACACAGTACTTC. Amino acid sequence: CASRLNGVKETQYF.

As to this clone: A read error may be the cause here, since a much bigger clone is one base away. The chain employs TRBV5-6 and TRBJ2-7; possibly TRBD2 for D (6 bases). The germline V gene has CDR1 SGHDT and CDR2 YYEEEE. The CDR3 length is 13 residues. Written as DNA, the CDR3 is TGTGCCAGCCGCAGGACCGGGAGCTACGGGCAGTACTTC. Translated, it gives CASRRTGSYGQYF. Full variable domain (rest looked up from reference TRBV5-6 and TRBJ2-7): DAGVTQSPTHLIKTRGQQVTLRCSPKSGHDTVSWYQQALGQGPQFIFQYYEEEERQRGNFPDRFSGHQFPNYSSELNVNALLLGDSALYLCASRRTGSYGQYFGPGTRLTVT.

This clone was seen many times. The chain uses TRBV20-1 and TRBJ2-1; TRBD1 matches 7 bases. Germline V gives CDR1 DFQATT, CDR2 SNEGSKA (reference sequence). Trimming cost V 0 bases and J 10 bases; bases outside gene matches: 12. This CDR3 is built from 15 residues. The CDR3 sequence is CSARDPGWDRQEQFF. CDR3 coding DNA: TGCAGTGCTAGAGACCCAGGGTGGGACAGACAAGAGCAGTTCTTC.

In this sample, this clone turned up many times. The chain joins TRBV12-3 or TRBV12-4 to TRBJ2-3; 8 bases match TRBD1. CDR3 length: 15 residues. The V gene end was trimmed by 5 bases and the J gene end by 2 bases; junction bases not matched to a gene: 6. The CDR3 DNA reads as TGTGCCAGCAGTGACGGACAGGGCCTCACAGATACGCAGTATTTT. Its translation: CASSDGQGLTDTQYF.

This chain connects TRBV6-1 to TRBJ2-1; no definite D call. There are 14 residues in the CDR3. Looked up from germline, CDR1 is MNHNS and CDR2 is SASEGT. The V end lost 3 bases, the J end lost 12 bases, and 18 bases lay between the germline ends. CDR3 in DNA: TGTGCCAGCAGTGAGCCATTCTACTTATTAGCGCAGTTCTTC. Protein product: CASSEPFYLLAQFF.

This chain links TRBV2 with TRBJ2-2; TRBD2 agrees at 8 bases. CDR3 length equals 15 residues. J gave up 5 bases and V 2 bases, and 4 bases lay outside the gene matches. The germline gives CDR1 SNHLY, CDR2 FYNNEI. CDR3 sequence: CASSERRLATGELFF. The CDR3 nucleotides are TGTGCCAGCAGTGAAAGGCGACTAGCGACCGGGGAGCTGTTTTTT.

This clone was seen repeatedly, ten times or more. The rearrangement uses TRBV18 and TRBJ2-6; D is unclear. The length of the CDR3 is 15 residues. Trimming took 0 bases from V and 0 from J, leaving 3 bases between them. CDR1 is KGHSH, CDR2 LQKENI, per germline. The CDR3 DNA follows: TGTGCCAGCTCACCACCGAGCTCTGGGGCCAACGTCCTGACTTTC. Its translation is CASSPPSSGANVLTF.